Detailed here is one T cell receptor (beta chain). The data belong to a study of blood T cell repertoires in COVID-19. At the level of the study: T cells, B-cell-depleted T cells, or PBMCs supplied cDNA or gDNA.

This table comes from immunoSEQ multiplex PCR, and its TCRdb copy is limited to in-frame clones, with some not included. The sample carries 200,000 to 250,000 clones, 80% to 90% recorded once. This sequence was found in an elderly man with acute or convalescent COVID-19. Sequencing was done on a sample of peripheral blood.

The CDR3 is CASSSRTVVNTEAFF. The CDR3 DNA is TGTGCCAGCAGCTCCCGGACAGTAGTGAACACTGAAGCTTTCTTT. This sequence joins TRBV11-1 and TRBJ1-1; maybe TRBD1 (6 bases). This CDR3 contains 15 residues. The V end was cut by 4 bases, the J end by 0 bases, with 12 bases between. Germline-derived CDR1 and CDR2 are SGHAT and FQDESV (reference sequence).